This T cell receptor beta chain was profiled in a study of blood T cell repertoires in COVID-19. Study context: Samples came from the United States, Italy and Spain, spanning acute and convalescent COVID-19. T cells, B-cell-depleted T cells, or PBMCs supplied cDNA or gDNA.

In the study's own analysis: Amplifying reference gene primers gave estimates of nucleated cell counts. Here immunoSEQ multiplex PCR was the method, and the copy in TCRdb shows in-frame clones only, minus some. That table gives V, J and clone size, and the DNA gave D and trimming. This sample has about 250,000 clones, with 82% found just once. Germline values: CDR1 LGHDT, CDR2 YNNKEL (reference sequence). V gave up 5 bases and J gave up 3 bases; unmatched junction bases: 3. This CDR3 has 14 residues. The clonotype comes from a woman in her sixties or seventies with acute or convalescent COVID-19. The chain joins TRBV3-1 (or the pseudogene TRBV3-2) to TRBJ2-5, with TRBD2 identical over 10 bases. The sequenced material came from peripheral blood. The CDR3 loop reads CASSASGGEETQYF. The CDR3 DNA reads as TGTGCCAGCAGCGCGAGCGGGGGGGAAGAGACCCAGTACTTC.